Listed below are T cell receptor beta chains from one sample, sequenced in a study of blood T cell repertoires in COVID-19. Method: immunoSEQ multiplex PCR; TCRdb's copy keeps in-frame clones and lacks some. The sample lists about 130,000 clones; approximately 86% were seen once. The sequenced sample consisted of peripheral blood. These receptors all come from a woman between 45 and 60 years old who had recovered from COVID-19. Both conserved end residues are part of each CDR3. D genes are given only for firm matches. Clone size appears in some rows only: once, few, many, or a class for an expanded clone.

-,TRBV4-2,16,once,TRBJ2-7,TGTGCCAGCAGCCAAGGTCTCGGGACTCAAGGCTACGAGCAGTACTTC,CASSQGLGTQGYEQYF
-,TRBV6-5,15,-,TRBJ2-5,TGTGCCAGCAGTTATGGGCAGGGGCTAAGAGAGACCCAGTACTTC,CASSYGQGLRETQYF
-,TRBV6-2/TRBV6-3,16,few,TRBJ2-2,TGTGCCAGCAGTTACTCCGTATCCAGACATACCGGGGAGCTGTTTTTT,CASSYSVSRHTGELFF
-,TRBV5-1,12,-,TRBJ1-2,TGCGCCAGCAGCTCTACCGGACAGGGCTACACCTTC,CASSSTGQGYTF
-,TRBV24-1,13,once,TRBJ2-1,TGTGCCACCAGTGATGTAAGCGTAGACGAGCAGTTCTTC,CATSDVSVDEQFF
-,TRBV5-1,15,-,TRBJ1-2,TGCGCCAGCAAACCTGACCCAGGGTCCCCCTATGGCTACACCTTC,CASKPDPGSPYGYTF
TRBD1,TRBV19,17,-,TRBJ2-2,TGTGCCAGTAGTGCAGCCTTCGGGACAGTAAACACCGGGGAGCTGTTTTTT,CASSAAFGTVNTGELFF
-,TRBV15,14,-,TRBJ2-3,TGTGCCACCAGCAGAGATGCGAAGCTGAATACGCAGTATTTT,CATSRDAKLNTQYF
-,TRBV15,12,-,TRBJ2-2,TGTGCCACCAGCAGAACTACCGGGGAGCTGTTTTTT,CATSRTTGELFF
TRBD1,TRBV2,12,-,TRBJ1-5,TGTGCCAGCCGAGACAGGGGACAGCCCCAGCATTTT,CASRDRGQPQHF
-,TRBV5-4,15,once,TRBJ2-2,TGTGCCAGCAGCCCTCTAGGGGCTATGACCGGGGAGCTGTTTTTT,CASSPLGAMTGELFF
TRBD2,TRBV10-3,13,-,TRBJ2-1,TGTGCCATTCATAGCGGGCCCCCCGGAGAGCAGTTCTTC,CAIHSGPPGEQFF
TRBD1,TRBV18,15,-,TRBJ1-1,TGTGCCAGCTCACCGGGCAGGGGGCGCGACACTGAAGCTTTCTTT,CASSPGRGRDTEAFF
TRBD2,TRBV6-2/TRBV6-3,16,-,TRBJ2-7,TGTGCCAGCAGTTATCACCCTAGCGGGACCGGCTACGAGCAGTACTTC,CASSYHPSGTGYEQYF
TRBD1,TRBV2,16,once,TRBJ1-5,TGTGCCAGCAGAAATGGGGGGACAGGGGCTAATCAGCCCCAGCATTTT,CASRNGGTGANQPQHF
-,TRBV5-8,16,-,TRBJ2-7,TGTGCCAGCAGCTTAGGTTGGGCGGGGGCAACCTACGAGCAGTACTTC,CASSLGWAGATYEQYF
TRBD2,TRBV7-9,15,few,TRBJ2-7,TGTGCCAGCAGCTTCCGGGGGGAGGGCACCTACGAGCAGTACTTC,CASSFRGEGTYEQYF
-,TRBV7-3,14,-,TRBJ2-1,TGTGCCAGCAGCCCTAGCCCCCTCTACAATGAGCAGTTCTTC,CASSPSPLYNEQFF
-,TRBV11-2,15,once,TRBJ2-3,TGTGCCAGCAGCTCAACCCCGACTAGTGCCGATACGCAGTATTTT,CASSSTPTSADTQYF
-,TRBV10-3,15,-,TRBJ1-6,TGTGCCATCAGTGAGTCGGACAGCCTGAATTCACCCCTCCACTTT,CAISESDSLNSPLHF
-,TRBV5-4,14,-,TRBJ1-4,TGTGCCAGCAGCCTTCTTGCAACTAATGAAAAACTGTTTTTT,CASSLLATNEKLFF
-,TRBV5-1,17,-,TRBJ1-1,TGCGCCAGCAGCTTAGGTAGCCAGATCTTGGGGGGCACTGAAGCTTTCTTT,CASSLGSQILGGTEAFF
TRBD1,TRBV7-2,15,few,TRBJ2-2,TGTGCCAGCAGGATGGGACAGAAGAACACCGGGGAGCTGTTTTTT,CASRMGQKNTGELFF
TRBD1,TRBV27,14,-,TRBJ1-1,TGTGCCAGCAGACGGACAGGTATGAACACTGAAGCTTTCTTT,CASRRTGMNTEAFF
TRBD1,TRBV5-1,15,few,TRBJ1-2,TGCGCCAGCAGCACACAGGGGATGAACAGTGCTGGCTACACCTTC,CASSTQGMNSAGYTF
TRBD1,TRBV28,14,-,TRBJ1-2,TGTGCCAGCAGTCTGCCGGGACAGATATATGGCTACACCTTC,CASSLPGQIYGYTF
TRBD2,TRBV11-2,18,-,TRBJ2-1,TGTGCCAGCAGCTCTAAAGACCTAGCGGGGGTGGGCTACAATGAGCAGTTCTTC,CASSSKDLAGVGYNEQFF